The 18 T cell receptor beta chains presented below share a single source sample, sequenced in a study of cytomegalovirus exposure and HLA in healthy donors. Assay used: immunoSEQ multiplex PCR; TCRdb lists only in-frame clones, some missing. The repertoire holds 90,000 or so clones, around 85% seen once, with 20% in the top ten. Specimen: PBMCs. These receptor sequences come from a man aged 18 to 35 in good health and CMV-seropositive.

This chain links TRBV28 with TRBJ1-4; 7 bases align to TRBD1. V shed 2 bases, J shed 11 bases, and the junction held 20 bases outside the gene matches. The CDR3 is 18 residues long. The germline gives CDR1 MDHEN, CDR2 SYDVKM. In DNA, the CDR3 is TGTGCCAGCAGTTTAGGAGTTTCCCGGGACAGCCCCCAGGGGAAACTGTTTTTT. This translates into CASSLGVSRDSPQGKLFF. Filled out from reference TRBV28 and TRBJ1-4, the complete variable domain reads DVKVTQSSRYLVKRTGEKVFLECVQDMDHENMFWYRQDPGLGLRLIYFSYDVKMKEKGDIPEGYSVSREKKERFSLILESASTNQTSMYLCASSLGVSRDSPQGKLFFGSGTQLSVL.

V gene TRBV2 combines with J gene TRBJ1-1; D is ambiguous. The CDR3 runs 11 residues. Trimming removed 8 bases at V and 5 bases at J, with 9 bases between. The germline V gene has CDR1 SNHLY and CDR2 FYNNEI. CDR3 nucleotide sequence: TGTGCCAGCTGGACGGGGACTGAAGCTTTCTTT. It codes for CASWTGTEAFF.

The chain employs TRBV7-9 and TRBJ1-1; D gene uncertain. Looked up from germline, CDR1 is SEHNR and CDR2 is FQNEAQ (reference sequence). Trimming removed 1 base at V and 1 base at J, with 7 bases between. CDR3 length: 14 residues. The CDR3 reads CASSLVSGNTEAFF. CDR3 bases: TGTGCCAGCAGCTTAGTTAGCGGGAACACTGAAGCTTTCTTT.

This clone came up a few times. J is TRBJ1-5 and V is TRBV4-1, with D perhaps TRBD1 (5 bases). Germline V gives CDR1 MGHRA, CDR2 YSYEKL. The CDR3 consists of 17 residues. Trimming pared 0 bases from V and 1 base from J, leaving 13 bases between. Here the CDR3 DNA reads TGCGCCAGCAGCCAAGATGCGACAGCCGTCAGCAATCAGCCCCAGCATTTT. It encodes CASSQDATAVSNQPQHF.

The chain combines TRBV5-1 with TRBJ2-1, with 10 nucleotides matching TRBD2. Germline loops: CDR1 SGHRS, CDR2 YFSETQ. This CDR3 contains 17 residues. V shed 0 bases, J shed 4 bases, and the junction held 7 bases outside the gene matches. The CDR3 is CASSLVSSGSLYNEQFF. CDR3 bases: TGCGCCAGCAGCTTGGTGTCTAGCGGGAGTCTGTACAATGAGCAGTTCTTC. The full variable domain, with the rest looked up from reference TRBV5-1 and TRBJ2-1, is KAGVTQTPRYLIKTRGQQVTLSCSPISGHRSVSWYQQTPGQGLQFLFEYFSETQRNKGNFPGRFSGRQFSNSRSEMNVSTLELGDSALYLCASSLVSSGSLYNEQFFGPGTRLTVL.

This chain links TRBV28 with TRBJ2-7; D possibly corresponds to TRBD1 (5 bases). This CDR3 is 14 amino acids long. V was shortened by 6 bases and J by 4 bases, with 16 bases between the two germline ends. Germline assignment: CDR1 MDHEN and CDR2 SYDVKM. The CDR3 DNA follows: TGTGCCAGCAGCGCTATAAGGGGAAGATACGAGCAGTACTTC. Protein sequence: CASSAIRGRYEQYF.

V gene TRBV6-5 combines with J gene TRBJ2-1; 10 nucleotides match TRBD1. The J segment lost 8 bases and the V segment lost 6 bases, leaving 4 bases of the junction unmatched. This CDR3 is built from 13 residues. Germline V gene sequence: CDR1 MNHEY, CDR2 SVGAGI. CDR3 DNA sequence: TGTGCCAGCAGCCACGACAGGGGGCATGAGCAGTTCTTC. Its translation is CASSHDRGHEQFF.

In this sample, this clone turned up a few times. The chain has TRBV11-2 and TRBJ2-7; D gene uncertain. The CDR3 sequence is 12 residues long. Germline V gene data show CDR1 as SGHAT and CDR2 as FQNNGV. Trimming cost V 6 bases and J 4 bases, with 10 bases left between them. The CDR3 is CASSRTAYEQYF. The CDR3 region has the DNA TGTGCCAGCAGTCGAACAGCTTACGAGCAGTACTTC.

The J gene is TRBJ2-7, the V gene TRBV20-1, with D unresolved. Trimming took 1 base from V and 7 from J, leaving 8 bases between them. Germline values: CDR1 DFQATT, CDR2 SNEGSKA (reference sequence). The CDR3 spans 11 residues. This CDR3 is CSARAYGEQYF. CDR3 sequence (DNA): TGCAGTGCTAGAGCTTACGGGGAGCAGTACTTC.

V gene TRBV28 combines with J gene TRBJ2-2; 7 positions agree with TRBD2. Germline loops: CDR1 MDHEN, CDR2 SYDVKM. Losses at the gene ends were 4 bases for V and 0 bases for J; bases not matched to a gene: 8. The CDR3 runs 17 residues. CDR3 protein: CASSSSFGTTNTGELFF. In DNA form, the CDR3 reads TGTGCCAGCAGTTCGTCTTTCGGGACTACGAACACCGGGGAGCTGTTTTTT.

The rearrangement uses TRBV7-3 and TRBJ2-2, with D perhaps TRBD1 (5 bases). The CDR3 runs 13 residues. Germline values: CDR1 SGHTA, CDR2 FQGTGA. Trimming stripped 5 bases from V and 6 bases from J, with 10 bases between. The CDR3 bases are TGTGCCAGCAGCCTGACAGTCTCCGGGGAGCTGTTTTTT. Its translation: CASSLTVSGELFF.

This chain joins TRBV11-3 and TRBJ2-1; D possibly corresponds to TRBD2 (5 bases). Trimming took 5 bases from V and 16 from J, leaving 18 bases between them. Per the germline V gene, CDR1 is SGHNT and CDR2 is YENEEA. The CDR3 is 12 residues long. This CDR3 reads CASSQNRGPLFF. The CDR3 DNA reads TGTGCCAGCAGCCAGAACCGGGGTCCCCTCTTCTTC.

The chain carries TRBV5-6 and TRBJ1-5, with unresolved D. Looked up from germline, CDR1 is SGHDT and CDR2 is YYEEEE. The CDR3 runs 14 residues. V shed 8 bases and J shed 3 bases, with 15 bases lying between them. The CDR3 nucleotides read TGTGCCAGTACTGGGCGGGGAATCAATCAGCCCCAGCATTTT. It translates to CASTGRGINQPQHF.

CDR3 nucleotide sequence: TGCAGCGTGGGGGCGGGGGATGGCTACACCTTC. Residues: CSVGAGDGYTF. The rearrangement joins TRBV29-1 to TRBJ1-2; D may be TRBD1 (6 bases). Trimming removed 6 bases from V and 6 bases from J, with 11 bases in between. Per germline, CDR1 SQVTM and CDR2 ANQGSEA. CDR3 length: 11 residues. Full variable domain (outside the CDR3, taken from reference TRBV29-1 and TRBJ1-2): SAVISQKPSRDICQRGTSLTIQCQVDSQVTMMFWYRQQPGQSLTLIATANQGSEATYESGFVIDKFPISRPNLTFSTLTVSNMSPEDSSIYLCSVGAGDGYTFGSGTRLTVV.

V usage is TRBV19 and J usage is TRBJ2-3; TRBD1 is a possible D gene (6 bases). The CDR3 totals 15 residues. Germline V gene sequence: CDR1 LNHDA, CDR2 SQIVND (reference sequence). V lost 5 bases and J 6 bases, leaving 18 bases between the germline ends. CDR3 amino acids: CASSPQGRVGDTQYF. The CDR3 nucleotides read TGTGCCAGTAGTCCTCAGGGGAGAGTTGGCGATACGCAGTATTTT.

The chain joins TRBV27 to TRBJ2-2, with 7 nucleotides matching TRBD2. V shed 7 bases, J shed 5 bases, and the junction held 13 bases outside the gene matches. The CDR3 spans 16 residues. The germline V gene encodes CDR1 MNHEY and CDR2 SMNVEV (reference sequence). CDR3 residues: CASTASGSSGTGELFF. The CDR3 DNA sequence: TGTGCCAGCACTGCTAGCGGCTCTTCGGGGACCGGGGAGCTGTTTTTT.

The DNA of the CDR3 is TGTGCCACCAGCAGAGAAAACAGGCCTTTTGGTGGCTACACCTTC. This encodes CATSRENRPFGGYTF. The chain joins TRBV15 to TRBJ1-2, with a tentative D call TRBD1 (5 bases). CDR3 size: 15 residues. Germline V gene data show CDR1 as LNHNV and CDR2 as YYDKDF (reference sequence). Trimming took 0 bases from V and 7 from J, leaving 15 bases between them.

This clone has at least ten counts. The chain joins TRBV20-1 to TRBJ2-1; D is undetermined. Trimming took 7 bases from V and 8 from J, leaving 12 bases between them. This CDR3 is built from 11 residues. Germline CDR1 and CDR2: DFQATT and SNEGSKA (reference sequence). CDR3 DNA sequence: TGCAGTGTGAGCAGGCCGGATGAGCAGTTCTTC. Amino acids: CSVSRPDEQFF.